Shown below are 10 T cell receptor beta chains from a single sample sequenced in a study of cytomegalovirus exposure and HLA in healthy donors. This PCR relied on a set of 60 Vbeta primers and 13 Jbeta primers. Libraries were prepared by immunoSEQ multiplex PCR; TCRdb keeps only in-frame clonotypes and omits some of them. The profile shows some 180,000 clones, 77% of them singletons. The specimen was PBMCs. The receptors derive from a woman aged 55-69 years in good health and CMV-seropositive.

The chain uses TRBV4-3 and TRBJ1-2, with TRBD1 as a possible D gene (5 bases). V was pared by 0 bases and J by 5 bases, with 16 bases between. The length of the CDR3 is 16 residues. Germline CDR1 and CDR2: LGHNA and YSLEER. The CDR3 here is CASSQDHGEAGYGYTF. CDR3 sequence (DNA): TGCGCCAGCAGCCAAGATCACGGTGAGGCAGGGTATGGCTACACCTTC.

The rearrangement joins TRBV18 to TRBJ1-4; no firm D call. Between the trimmed V and J ends, which lost 2 bases and 0 bases, there was a span of 7 bases. There are 15 residues in the CDR3. Germline values: CDR1 KGHSH, CDR2 LQKENI. This CDR3 reads CASSPSLATNEKLFF. CDR3 in DNA: TGTGCCAGCTCACCATCTCTAGCAACTAATGAAAAACTGTTTTTT.

This clone has just a few counts. This rearrangement joins TRBV27 to TRBJ2-7; 9 bases align to TRBD2. The V gene end was trimmed by 2 bases and the J gene end by 4 bases; junction bases not matched to a gene: 9. There are 16 residues in the CDR3. The germline CDR1 and CDR2 sequences are MNHEY and SMNVEV (reference sequence). In nucleotides, the CDR3 is TGTGCCAGCAGTTTAGGTAGGGGACTAGCCGCTTACGAGCAGTACTTC. Residues: CASSLGRGLAAYEQYF.

The genes are TRBV2 and TRBJ2-3, with a weak D call TRBD1 (5 bases). The CDR3 has 15 residues. Germline-derived CDR1 and CDR2 are SNHLY and FYNNEI. Trimming cost V 5 bases and J 2 bases, with 14 bases left between them. CDR3 sequence (DNA): TGTGCCAGCAGTCCAGGGTTTCGTAACACAGATACGCAGTATTTT. Translating gives CASSPGFRNTDTQYF. Together with reference TRBV2 and TRBJ2-3, the CDR3 gives the full variable domain: EPEVTQTPSHQVTQMGQEVILRCVPISNHLYFYWYRQILGQKVEFLVSFYNNEISEKSEIFDDQFSVERPDGSNFTLKIRSTKLEDSAMYFCASSPGFRNTDTQYFGPGTRLTVL.

V usage is TRBV4-2 and J usage is TRBJ2-5; 10 bases are a match to TRBD2. Trimming took 2 bases from V and 5 from J; bases not matched to a gene: 2. CDR1 and CDR2 from the germline V gene are LGHNA and YNFKEQ. The length of the CDR3 is 14 residues. CDR3 sequence reads: CASSQSGGAETQYF. As DNA, the CDR3 is TGTGCCAGCAGCCAAAGCGGGGGGGCTGAGACCCAGTACTTC.

The V gene is TRBV30, the J gene TRBJ2-2; D not certain. V lost 4 bases, J lost 2 bases, and 5 bases lay in between. In germline, CDR1 is GTSNPN, CDR2 SVGIG (reference sequence). The CDR3 loop spans 12 amino acids. CDR3 region: CAWNSNTGELFF. The CDR3 DNA is TGTGCCTGGAACAGTAACACCGGGGAGCTGTTTTTT.

As to this clone: Compared with germline, one end of the junction differs, possibly owing to a read error. The chain combines TRBV4-2 with TRBJ2-7, with 7 bases matching TRBD1. CDR3 size: 12 residues. From germline, CDR1 is LGHNA and CDR2 YNFKEQ. The CDR3, as DNA: TGTGCCAGCAGCCAAGATCGACGGGACAGAAGCTTC. Encoded protein: CASSQDRRDRSF.

The V and J genes are TRBV5-1 and TRBJ2-7; 10 nucleotides align to TRBD2. CDR1 and CDR2 from the germline V gene are SGHRS and YFSETQ. The J segment lost 2 bases and the V segment lost 1 base, leaving 9 bases of the junction unmatched. This CDR3 region has 17 residues. This CDR3 is CASSLISSGSNPYEQYF. Written as DNA, the CDR3 is TGCGCCAGCAGCTTGATTTCTAGCGGGAGTAATCCCTACGAGCAGTACTTC.

There are a few counts of this clone. V is TRBV6-5 and J is TRBJ1-3, with D uncertain. This CDR3 is 14 amino acids long. Germline V gives CDR1 MNHEY, CDR2 SVGAGI. V shed 6 bases and J shed 4 bases, with 13 bases lying between them. The CDR3 reads CASSISSGGNTIYF. CDR3 bases: TGTGCCAGCAGCATCTCCTCGGGGGGAAACACCATATATTTT.

This rearrangement joins TRBV10-3 to TRBJ2-7; D remains unclear. V shed 5 bases and J shed 1 base, with 3 bases lying between them. This CDR3 has 11 residues. The V gene's germline CDR1 is ENHRY and CDR2 SYGVKD. CDR3 coding DNA: TGTGCCATCAGTCCGTCCTACGAGCAGTACTTC. Translated, it gives CAISPSYEQYF.